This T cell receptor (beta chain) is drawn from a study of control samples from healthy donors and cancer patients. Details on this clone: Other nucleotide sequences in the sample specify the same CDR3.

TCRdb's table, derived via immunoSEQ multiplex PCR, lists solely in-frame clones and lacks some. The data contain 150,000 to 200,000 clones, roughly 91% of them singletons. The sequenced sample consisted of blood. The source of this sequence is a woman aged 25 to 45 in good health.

The CDR3 here is CASSLGGNEQFF. CDR3 DNA sequence: TGTGCCAGCAGTTTGGGAGGCAATGAGCAGTTCTTC. The chain uses TRBV12-3 or TRBV12-4 and TRBJ2-1; weak D call: TRBD2 (6 bases). V lost 3 bases to trimming and J lost 6 bases, with 6 bases between them. This CDR3 contains 12 residues.